The 31 T cell receptor beta chains presented below share a single source sample, sequenced in a study of blood T cell repertoires in COVID-19. The repertoire was sequenced with immunoSEQ multiplex PCR; TCRdb's copy has only in-frame clones and lacks some. Counted here are 280,000 or so clones, approximately 89% occurring once; the ten biggest clones make up roughly an eighth. Sequenced: peripheral blood. These receptors originate from a woman aged 60 to 75 with acute or convalescent COVID-19.

The genes are TRBV6-4 and TRBJ2-3, with unresolved D. From germline, CDR1 is MRHNA and CDR2 SNTAGT. The V end was cut by 7 bases, the J end by 0 bases, with 17 bases between. The CDR3 totals 16 residues. This chain's CDR3 is CASTGTIATSTDTQYF. The CDR3 DNA sequence: TGTGCCAGCACTGGAACGATAGCCACAAGCACAGATACGCAGTATTTT.

V usage is TRBV15 and J usage is TRBJ1-2; TRBD1 matches at 12 bases. Germline V gene sequence: CDR1 LNHNV, CDR2 YYDKDF (reference sequence). This CDR3 is built from 19 residues. V shed 0 bases and J 5 bases; nucleotides not matched to a gene: 13. The CDR3 DNA reads as TGTGCCACCAGCAGAGATCAGGGAAAAGGGGGACAGGGGGCTTATGGCTACACCTTC. Protein product: CATSRDQGKGGQGAYGYTF.

V and J are TRBV6-5 and TRBJ2-7, with 8 bases lining up with TRBD2. After removal of 4 bases from V and 7 bases from J, the junction contained 9 bases not matched to a gene. CDR3 size: 14 residues. Germline V CDR1 and CDR2: MNHEY, SVGAGI. The CDR3 loop reads CASSLRPGGREQYF. The CDR3 coding sequence is TGTGCCAGCAGTTTACGCCCGGGGGGGCGAGAGCAGTACTTC.

The rearrangement links TRBV9 to TRBJ2-7; possibly TRBD2 for D (6 bases). Germline V gene lookup returns CDR1 SGDLS and CDR2 YYNGEE. Trimming removed 4 bases from V and 2 bases from J, with 13 bases in between. The CDR3 sequence is 14 residues long. CDR3 sequence reads: CASSLGTGTYEQYF. In DNA form, the CDR3 reads TGTGCCAGCAGCCTCGGGACTGGTACCTACGAGCAGTACTTC.

The chain combines TRBV30 with TRBJ1-3, with 7 bases matching TRBD1. This CDR3 has 14 amino acids. Germline lookup yields CDR1 GTSNPN and CDR2 SVGIG (reference sequence). J lost 0 bases, V lost 5 bases, and 4 bases had no gene match. CDR3 loop: CAWGQAYSGNTIYF. CDR3 nucleotide sequence: TGTGCCTGGGGACAGGCCTACTCTGGAAACACCATATATTTT.

DNA for the CDR3: TGTGCCAGCAGCCGTGGACAGGTTGACTCTGGAAACACCATATATTTT. Encoded protein: CASSRGQVDSGNTIYF. The J gene is TRBJ1-3, the V gene TRBV6-2 or TRBV6-3, with TRBD1 matching over 7 bases. Germline CDR1 MNHEY, CDR2 SVGEGT. V lost 6 bases to trimming and J lost 0 bases; unmatched junction nucleotides: 8. The CDR3 contains 16 residues.

The gene calls are TRBV2 and TRBJ2-2, with a possible D match to TRBD1 (5 bases). V lost 1 base and J lost 4, with 10 bases in between. Germline V lookup: CDR1 SNHLY, CDR2 FYNNEI. The CDR3 covers 15 residues. The CDR3 loop reads CASSEVGTGTGELFF. CDR3 DNA sequence: TGTGCCAGCAGTGAAGTAGGAACAGGCACCGGGGAGCTGTTTTTT.

The rearrangement links TRBV30 to TRBJ1-1; no firm D call. The CDR3 length is 13 residues. Germline V gene data show CDR1 as GTSNPN and CDR2 as SVGIG (reference sequence). V shed 0 bases and J shed 3 bases, with 8 bases lying between them. CDR3 DNA sequence: TGTGCCTGGAGTGTGAGAGGATACACTGAAGCTTTCTTT. It encodes CAWSVRGYTEAFF.

The chain carries TRBV7-9 and TRBJ2-6; a possible D gene is TRBD1 (6 bases). CDR1 and CDR2 from the germline V gene are SEHNR and FQNEAQ (reference sequence). The CDR3 length is 17 residues. V was clipped by 6 bases and J by 0 bases, with 15 bases between them. DNA of the CDR3: TGTGCCAGCAGTTTCGAGGGGGTCTTCTCTGGGGCCAACGTCCTGACTTTC. This codes for CASSFEGVFSGANVLTF. Filled out from reference TRBV7-9 and TRBJ2-6, the complete variable domain reads DTGVSQNPRHKITKRGQNVTFRCDPISEHNRLYWYRQTLGQGPEFLTYFQNEAQLEKSRLLSDRFSAERPKGSFSTLEIQRTEQGDSAMYLCASSFEGVFSGANVLTFGAGSRLTVL.

The chain joins TRBV9 to TRBJ2-3; TRBD2 might be the D (7 bases). Germline-derived CDR1 and CDR2 are SGDLS and YYNGEE. This CDR3 has 15 amino acids. Deletions cut 4 bases from V and 2 bases from J, with 14 bases between. Here the CDR3 DNA reads TGTGCCAGCAGCCTCCTTGGGGGGGCCACAGATACGCAGTATTTT. It is translated as CASSLLGGATDTQYF.

The chain carries TRBV11-2 and TRBJ1-2, with 7 bases aligning to TRBD1. The V gene end was trimmed by 6 bases and the J gene end by 8 bases; junction bases not matched to a gene: 9. CDR1 is SGHAT, CDR2 FQNNGV, per germline. This CDR3 spans 13 amino acids. The DNA for the CDR3 is TGTGCCAGCAGAGAGACAGGGACCACGGGCTACACCTTC. This codes for CASRETGTTGYTF.

This chain joins TRBV9 and TRBJ2-3; 10 bases are shared with TRBD2. The CDR3 totals 17 residues. The ends lost 0 bases at V and 2 bases at J; junction bases unmatched: 6. CDR1 is SGDLS, CDR2 YYNGEE, per germline. The CDR3 DNA follows: TGTGCCAGCAGCGTAGCCGCCCTAGCGGGGGCCACAGATACGCAGTATTTT. It encodes CASSVAALAGATDTQYF.

The chain's CDR3 is CSVGGAGGPYEQYF. The CDR3 coding sequence is TGCAGCGTCGGTGGCGCGGGAGGGCCCTACGAGCAGTACTTC. The chain links TRBV29-1 to TRBJ2-7, with 9 bases aligning to TRBD2. CDR1 SQVTM and CDR2 ANQGSEA come from the germline V gene. CDR3 size: 14 residues. Unmatched junction bases numbered 8, after V lost 6 bases and J lost 2 bases.

This rearrangement joins TRBV6-5 to TRBJ1-2; D gene unclear. Germline V lookup: CDR1 MNHEY, CDR2 SVGAGI. This CDR3 is 12 amino acids long. The V end lost 6 bases, the J end lost 7 bases, and 12 bases lay between the germline ends. CDR3 region: CASRMITSGYTF. The CDR3 DNA reads as TGTGCCAGCAGGATGATCACTAGTGGCTACACCTTC.

The count of this clone is one. This sequence joins TRBV18 and TRBJ1-4; 9 nucleotides align to TRBD1. V dropped 3 bases and J dropped 5; count of bases not matched to a gene: 7. Germline V gene lookup returns CDR1 KGHSH and CDR2 LQKENI. The CDR3 runs to 16 residues. CDR3 loop: CASSPVKGTGNEKLFF. CDR3 coding DNA: TGTGCCAGCTCACCGGTCAAGGGGACAGGGAATGAAAAACTGTTTTTT.

This CDR3 is CASSNDRDGYTF. CDR3 nucleotides: TGTGCCAGCAGTAACGACAGGGATGGCTACACCTTC. The chain has TRBV2 and TRBJ1-2, with TRBD1 matching 7 bases. CDR1 and CDR2 (germline): SNHLY, FYNNEI. The CDR3 length is 12 residues. The V gene end was trimmed by 5 bases and the J gene end by 6 bases; junction bases not matched to a gene: 3.

The chain recombines TRBV28 with TRBJ2-5, with 9 bases matching TRBD1. J gave up 4 bases and V 7 bases, and 19 bases lay outside the gene matches. The CDR3 loop spans 18 amino acids. Germline CDR1 reads MDHEN; CDR2 reads SYDVKM. The CDR3: CASTALRGQGNGGETQYF. CDR3 sequence (DNA): TGTGCCAGCACCGCCCTAAGGGGACAGGGTAACGGGGGAGAGACCCAGTACTTC.

The J gene is TRBJ1-1, the V gene TRBV2, with 9 bases fitting TRBD1. Germline CDR1 is SNHLY and CDR2 is FYNNEI. Trimming took 1 base from V and 3 from J; bases not matched to a gene: 3. This CDR3 spans 15 amino acids. CDR3 nucleotides: TGTGCCAGCAGTGAAGGGAGGGACAGGGACACTGAAGCTTTCTTT. Protein product: CASSEGRDRDTEAFF. The full variable domain, in which reference TRBV2 and TRBJ1-1 provide the parts outside the CDR3, is EPEVTQTPSHQVTQMGQEVILRCVPISNHLYFYWYRQILGQKVEFLVSFYNNEISEKSEIFDDQFSVERPDGSNFTLKIRSTKLEDSAMYFCASSEGRDRDTEAFFGQGTRLTVV.

The CDR3 DNA reads TGTGCCAGCAGCAAGGCTAGCGGGGGGAACAATGAGCAGTTCTTC. Translation: CASSKASGGNNEQFF. The chain combines TRBV21-1 with TRBJ2-1; the tabulated D call, TRBD2, remains unverified against the DNA. TRBV21-1 is labeled a pseudogene. CDR3 length equals 15 residues.

The rearrangement joins TRBV30 to TRBJ2-5; weak D call: TRBD1 (6 bases). Germline V gene sequence: CDR1 GTSNPN, CDR2 SVGIG (reference sequence). CDR3 size: 13 residues. The CDR3 reads CVCNTGNQETQYF. As DNA, the CDR3 is TGTGTCTGTAATACAGGGAACCAAGAGACCCAGTACTTC.

The genes are TRBV5-1 and TRBJ1-3, with D unclear. Germline CDR1 SGHRS, CDR2 YFSETQ. CDR3 length: 15 residues. V was clipped by 4 bases and J by 0 bases, with 11 bases between them. The CDR3 DNA sequence: TGCGCCAGCAGCCCGGGGTCCGACTCTGGAAACACCATATATTTT. Amino acids: CASSPGSDSGNTIYF.

This chain connects TRBV7-9 to TRBJ2-5; possibly TRBD2 for D (6 bases). Germline-derived CDR1 and CDR2 are SEHNR and FQNEAQ (reference sequence). Trimming removed 6 bases from V and 4 bases from J, with 12 bases in between. The CDR3 loop spans 13 amino acids. The CDR3 DNA sequence: TGTGCCAGCAGGAAATGGGGGGTAGAGACCCAGTACTTC. This encodes CASRKWGVETQYF.

This chain uses TRBV6-1 with TRBJ1-2, with a tentative D call TRBD1 (5 bases). The V end lost 0 bases, the J end lost 5 bases, and 7 bases lay between the germline ends. The germline V gene encodes CDR1 MNHNS and CDR2 SASEGT. This CDR3 has 13 amino acids. The DNA for the CDR3 is TGTGCCAGCAGTGAAGCGACAGTATATGGCTACACCTTC. It is translated as CASSEATVYGYTF.

This clone was observed a few times. This rearrangement joins TRBV11-2 to TRBJ1-4; 9 bases fit TRBD1. The J segment lost 8 bases and the V segment lost 6 bases, leaving 10 bases of the junction unmatched. The germline V gene has CDR1 SGHAT and CDR2 FQNNGV. There are 15 residues in the CDR3. CDR3 protein: CASRRPGQGGEKLFF. The CDR3 DNA reads TGTGCCAGCAGACGCCCGGGACAGGGCGGCGAAAAACTGTTTTTT. Together with reference TRBV11-2 and TRBJ1-4, the CDR3 gives the full variable domain: EAGVAQSPRYKIIEKRQSVAFWCNPISGHATLYWYQQILGQGPKLLIQFQNNGVVDDSQLPKDRFSAERLKGVDSTLKIQPAKLEDSAVYLCASRRPGQGGEKLFFGSGTQLSVL.

V is TRBV28 and J is TRBJ2-7, with 9 bases lining up with TRBD1. The CDR3 extends over 16 amino acids. Per the germline V gene, CDR1 is MDHEN and CDR2 is SYDVKM. V was clipped by 6 bases and J by 5 bases; unmatched bases: 14. The CDR3 DNA follows: TGTGCCAGCAGCCCTCTTCCGGGACAGGGTCTCCACGAGCAGTACTTC. Translating gives CASSPLPGQGLHEQYF.

This clone has only a few counts. This rearrangement joins TRBV7-3 to TRBJ2-7, with 7 bases fitting TRBD1. The J segment lost 9 bases and the V segment lost 10 bases, leaving 12 bases of the junction unmatched. The germline V gene has CDR1 SGHTA and CDR2 FQGTGA. This CDR3 spans 12 amino acids. The CDR3 loop is CAIPRTGGGQYF. CDR3 nucleotides: TGTGCCATTCCCAGGACAGGCGGCGGGCAGTACTTC.

The chain joins TRBV19 to TRBJ1-2, with D tentatively TRBD1 (6 bases). The CDR3 is 15 residues long. Germline V lookup: CDR1 LNHDA, CDR2 SQIVND (reference sequence). The germline V and J ends were trimmed by 1 base and 8 bases, with 17 bases remaining between them. The CDR3 nucleotides read TGTGCCAGTAGTATAGGTCGCCAGGGGTCCTTCGGCTACACCTTC. Residues: CASSIGRQGSFGYTF.

The chain combines TRBV7-8 with TRBJ1-1; D is ambiguous. V lost 5 bases to trimming and J lost 0 bases, with 13 bases between them. CDR1 and CDR2 from the germline V gene are SGHVS and FQNEAQ. The length of the CDR3 is 15 residues. The DNA of the CDR3 is TGTGCCAGCAGCCCCCGTGGAGGGATGAACACTGAAGCTTTCTTT. This encodes CASSPRGGMNTEAFF.

The chain couples TRBV7-9 to TRBJ2-7; 10 bases match TRBD2. This CDR3 comprises 14 residues. Looked up from germline, CDR1 is SEHNR and CDR2 is FQNEAQ (reference sequence). J was trimmed by 4 bases and V by 1 base; bases with no gene match: 1. CDR3 sequence (DNA): TGTGCCAGCAGCTTAGGACTAGCGGGTTACGAGCAGTACTTC. This gives the protein CASSLGLAGYEQYF.

The gene calls are TRBV4-2 and TRBJ1-2, with no clear D. Trimming took 0 bases from V and 0 from J, leaving 11 bases between them. The CDR3 runs 16 residues. CDR1 is LGHNA and CDR2 is YNFKEQ in the germline V gene. CDR3 region: CASSQEYNSPNYGYTF. For the CDR3, the DNA is TGTGCCAGCAGCCAAGAGTACAACAGTCCTAACTATGGCTACACCTTC.

The V and J genes are TRBV4-3 and TRBJ1-1; the D gene is possibly TRBD1 (5 bases). The CDR3 covers 12 residues. Germline V gene sequence: CDR1 LGHNA, CDR2 YSLEER. V dropped 0 bases and J dropped 10 bases, with 9 bases sitting between them. The CDR3 here is CASSQDEGVAFF. In DNA form, the CDR3 reads TGCGCCAGCAGCCAAGATGAAGGGGTAGCTTTCTTT.